Each of the 7 T cell receptor beta chains below was sequenced from the same sample in a study of regulatory T cells in long-lasting Graves disease. For TCR beta, libraries came from iRepertoire HTBI primers and Arm-PCR of CDR3 regions. One entry per CDR3 protein, called by TCRdb with MiXCR from the multiplex PCR reads. This table has 400,000 to 550,000 distinct CDR3 sequences, about 15% appearing once. Noted time point: newly diagnosed GD, antithyroid drugs for less than 3 months. Isolated PBMC RNA provided the starting material for the TCR library. Another study also made use of these data, one on T cells in Graves' hyperthyroidism and ophthalmopathy.

This material consisted of peripheral blood mononuclear cells (PBMCs), taken at new diagnosis, from a patient treated with antithyroid drugs. The source of these receptors is a woman between 25 and 40 years old with Graves disease.

The chain couples TRBV20-1 to TRBJ1-6, with 11 bases identical to TRBD1. The CDR3 totals 15 residues. After removal of 6 bases from V and 7 bases from J, the junction contained 8 bases not matched to a gene. From germline, CDR1 is DFQATT and CDR2 SNEGSKA (reference sequence). The DNA of the CDR3 is TGCAGTGCCCTGGGGGACAGGGGGAGGAATTCACCCCTCCACTTT. It is translated as CSALGDRGRNSPLHF.

The table lists this clonotype with many counts. The chain has TRBV24-1 and TRBJ2-1; TRBD2 agrees at 13 bases. The junction had 2 bases not matched to a gene; V was cut back by 6 bases and J by 4 bases. Germline loops: CDR1 KGHDR, CDR2 SFDVKD. The CDR3 contains 15 residues. The CDR3 coding sequence is TGTGCCACCAGTAGGGGACTAGCGGGATACAATGAGCAGTTCTTC. Its translation: CATSRGLAGYNEQFF.

The chain is built from TRBV19 and TRBJ2-1; 7 bases match TRBD1. Germline assignment: CDR1 LNHDA and CDR2 SQIVND (reference sequence). The CDR3 contains 14 residues. Germline trimming cut 10 bases from V and 2 bases from J; bases unmatched to any gene: 8. CDR3 nucleotides: TGTGCCACCGAGCGGCAGGGGGCCTACAATGAGCAGTTCTTC. Its translation: CATERQGAYNEQFF.

This clonotype was recorded a few times. Given a much more abundant clone one base away, this may be a read error. The chain employs TRBV11-2 and TRBJ2-7; 10 bases agree with TRBD1. The germline V gene encodes CDR1 SGHAT and CDR2 FQNNGV. This CDR3 has 14 amino acids. CDR3 sequence: CASSQGQGLYGQYF. The CDR3 nucleotides read TGTGCCAGCAGCCAGGGACAGGGGTTGTACGGGCAGTACTTC. The complete variable domain, with remaining parts taken from reference TRBV11-2 and TRBJ2-7, reads EAGVAQSPRYKIIEKRQSVAFWCNPISGHATLYWYQQILGQGPKLLIQFQNNGVVDDSQLPKDRFSAERLKGVDSTLKIQPAKLEDSAVYLCASSQGQGLYGQYFGPGTRLTVT.

The sample holds one count of this clonotype. This may come from a read error, since a much larger clone is one base off. The rearrangement links TRBV11-1 to TRBJ2-1, with TRBD1 matching 9 bases. The CDR3 has 16 residues. The trim removed 6 bases at V and 7 bases at J, leaving 13 bases unmatched. Germline V gene data show CDR1 as SGHAT and CDR2 as FQDESV (reference sequence). The CDR3 DNA reads TGTGCCAGCAGTGCAGGGCACGGGACAGGGAAGAATGAGCAGTTCTTC. This translates into CASSAGHGTGKNEQFF.

The table lists this clonotype with a few counts. CDR3: CASSPRETGAGELFF. CDR3 DNA: TGTGCCAGCAGCCCCCGGGAAACAGGGGCCGGGGAGCTGTTTTTT. The chain is built from TRBV7-9 and TRBJ2-2; 7 nucleotides agree with TRBD1. Germline V gene lookup returns CDR1 SEHNR and CDR2 FQNEAQ (reference sequence). V was pared by 5 bases and J by 6 bases, with 9 bases of the junction left unmatched. CDR3 size: 15 residues.

The genes are TRBV6-4 and TRBJ2-2; D not certain. Germline V gene lookup returns CDR1 MRHNA and CDR2 SNTAGT. The V gene lost 3 bases and the J gene lost 4 bases, with 15 bases spanning the gap. This CDR3 region has 16 residues. CDR3 loop: CASSEGQIFGTGELFF. CDR3 in DNA: TGTGCCAGCAGTGAAGGGCAGATCTTCGGCACCGGGGAGCTGTTTTTT.